This T cell receptor (beta chain) was sequenced in a study of blood T cell repertoires in COVID-19. For the study at large: The United States, Italy and Spain supplied acute and convalescent COVID-19 samples. PBMCs, B-cell-depleted T cells, or T cells provided the cDNA or gDNA that made up the material.

The germline V gene has CDR1 SGHRS and CDR2 YFSETQ. V lost 4 bases and J lost 0, with 7 bases in between. This CDR3 contains 13 residues. Sequenced by immunoSEQ multiplex PCR; TCRdb stores in-frame clones only, minus some. The sample records around 230,000 clones, roughly 88% being singletons. Participants, roughly 18 to 100 years old, spanned under 25 US areas. Participants were placed into cohorts based on the clinical history they reported. Sequenced: PBMCs or T cells enriched from blood (not recorded which). The clonotype comes from a woman in her thirties or forties with acute COVID-19. The chain carries TRBV5-1 and TRBJ1-1, with D perhaps TRBD1 (5 bases). For the CDR3, the DNA is TGCGCCAGCAGCCGACAGATGAACACTGAAGCTTTCTTT. Amino acids: CASSRQMNTEAFF. Combining the CDR3 with reference TRBV5-1 and TRBJ1-1 gives the whole variable domain KAGVTQTPRYLIKTRGQQVTLSCSPISGHRSVSWYQQTPGQGLQFLFEYFSETQRNKGNFPGRFSGRQFSNSRSEMNVSTLELGDSALYLCASSRQMNTEAFFGQGTRLTVV.